Listed below are T cell receptor beta chains from one sample, sequenced in a study of naive and memory T cell subsets. TCRdb processed the UMI-ligation and nested PCR reads anew with MiXCR; each CDR3 protein has one entry. The sample yields roughly 150,000 distinct CDR3 sequences, approximately 22% seen once. Sequencing input: naive CD4+ T cells from blood. These receptors were obtained from a human donor in good health. Both conserved end residues are part of each CDR3. Fields, in order: V gene, J gene, D gene, clone size, CDR3 protein, CDR3 DNA. D genes are given only for firm matches. Only some rows state a clone size, as once, few, many or a class for expanded clones.

>TRBV6-1|TRBJ2-4|NA|few
CASSEGPIAKNIQYF
TGTGCCAGCAGTGAGGGTCCTATAGCCAAAAACATTCAGTACTTC
>TRBV11-2|TRBJ2-5|NA|few
CASSLALHGKETQYF
TGTGCCAGCAGCTTAGCCCTACACGGGAAAGAGACCCAGTACTTC
>TRBV29-1|TRBJ1-1|NA|few
CSVGTGLVEAFF
TGCAGCGTTGGCACTGGACTCGTTGAAGCTTTCTTT
>TRBV7-2|TRBJ2-5|NA|many
CASSFQFQETQYF
TGTGCCAGCAGCTTCCAGTTTCAAGAGACCCAGTACTTC
>TRBV15|TRBJ1-1|NA|few
CATSRVPVATSGAEAFF
TGTGCCACCAGCAGAGTCCCTGTCGCCACCTCGGGGGCTGAAGCTTTCTTT
>TRBV6-6|TRBJ2-7|NA|NA
CASIDVDYNYEQYF
TGTGCCAGCATAGACGTCGACTATAACTACGAGCAGTACTTC
>TRBV2|TRBJ2-1|NA|few
CASSDGTLAYNEQFF
TGTGCCAGCAGTGACGGGACTTTAGCCTACAATGAGCAGTTCTTC
>TRBV3-1|TRBJ1-1|NA|NA
CASSPGRGAFF
TGTGCCAGCAGCCCCGGACGGGGAGCTTTCTTT
>TRBV28|TRBJ1-5|TRBD1|NA
CASSRPGTGSNQPQHF
TGTGCCAGCAGTCGTCCCGGGACAGGCTCCAATCAGCCCCAGCATTTT
>TRBV6-5|TRBJ2-4|TRBD1|few
CASTLPPGQPNIQGF
TGTGCCAGCACCTTACCACCGGGACAGCCTAACATTCAAGGGTTC
>TRBV27|TRBJ2-1|TRBD1|NA
CASSFSSWTGNHRPNEQFF
TGTGCCAGCAGTTTCTCATCCTGGACAGGGAACCACCGCCCCAATGAGCAGTTCTTC
>TRBV29-1|TRBJ2-1|TRBD1|NA
CSVAGQGAHNEQFF
TGCAGCGTTGCCGGACAGGGGGCCCACAATGAGCAGTTCTTC
>TRBV9|TRBJ2-3|NA|NA
CASSVVGSTDTQYF
TGTGCCAGCAGCGTAGTGGGGAGCACAGATACGCAGTATTTT
>TRBV28|TRBJ2-6|NA|NA
CASKGAPGLGANVLTF
TGTGCCAGCAAGGGCGCCCCAGGGTTAGGGGCCAACGTCCTGACTTTC
>TRBV30|TRBJ2-1|NA|few
CAWSVSLRSYNEQFF
TGTGCCTGGAGTGTATCCCTTAGGTCCTACAATGAGCAGTTCTTC
>TRBV6-6|TRBJ1-4|NA|NA
CASSYGRRSNEKLFF
TGTGCCAGCAGTTACGGACGGAGGTCGAATGAAAAACTGTTTTTT
>TRBV19|TRBJ2-1|TRBD1|NA
CASSIGDRIYNEQFF
TGTGCCAGTAGTATAGGGGACAGGATATACAATGAGCAGTTCTTC
>TRBV3-1|TRBJ2-3|NA|NA
CASSQLLASNTQYF
TGTGCCAGCAGCCAACTTCTAGCGTCTAATACGCAGTATTTT
>TRBV27|TRBJ1-6|NA|few
CASGPGGRIISPLHF
TGTGCCAGCGGCCCAGGCGGCAGGATTATTTCACCCCTCCACTTT
>TRBV20-1|TRBJ2-3|TRBD2|few
CSASPLAKGGPDTQYF
TGCAGTGCTAGTCCTCTAGCGAAGGGAGGGCCAGATACGCAGTATTTT
>TRBV12-3/TRBV12-4|TRBJ2-7|TRBD2|few
CASRLAGPYEQYF
TGTGCCAGCAGACTAGCGGGTCCCTACGAGCAGTACTTC
>TRBV2|TRBJ2-3|NA|NA
CASSRGPSTDTQYF
TGTGCCAGCAGCAGAGGTCCCAGCACAGATACGCAGTATTTT
>TRBV7-6|TRBJ2-7|NA|many
CASSPDAWSSYEQYF
TGTGCCAGCAGCCCGGACGCTTGGAGCTCCTACGAGCAGTACTTC
>TRBV5-1|TRBJ2-2|NA|NA
CASSSGATNTGELFF
TGCGCCAGCAGCTCCGGGGCGACGAACACCGGGGAGCTGTTTTTT
>TRBV12-3/TRBV12-4|TRBJ1-4|NA|NA
CASSPSGPRIEKLFF
TGTGCCAGCAGTCCGAGTGGACCGCGCATTGAAAAACTGTTTTTT
>TRBV27|TRBJ2-2|TRBD2|NA
CASSPRLAGGYPNTGELFF
TGTGCCAGCAGTCCGAGACTAGCGGGAGGTTATCCGAACACCGGGGAGCTGTTTTTT
>TRBV29-1|TRBJ2-7|NA|many
CSAEGSHSYEQYF
TGCAGCGCCGAGGGGTCTCACTCCTACGAGCAGTACTTC
>TRBV12-3/TRBV12-4|TRBJ2-1|TRBD2|NA
CASSLMREGIEQFF
TGTGCCAGCAGTTTAATGCGGGAGGGAATTGAGCAGTTCTTC
>TRBV5-1|TRBJ2-7|NA|NA
CASSLSYRGSGSYEQYF
TGCGCCAGCAGCTTAAGCTATAGGGGTAGCGGCTCCTACGAGCAGTACTTC
>TRBV15|TRBJ2-1|NA|once
CATRGAGTYNEQFF
TGTGCCACCAGGGGTGCGGGAACCTACAATGAGCAGTTCTTC
>TRBV7-2|TRBJ1-5|NA|few
CASSLVGFRNQPQHF
TGTGCCAGCAGCTTAGTGGGTTTTCGGAATCAGCCCCAGCATTTT
>TRBV7-9|TRBJ2-6|TRBD2|NA
CASSLVGAGRSGANVLTF
TGTGCCAGCAGCTTAGTAGGAGCGGGGCGGTCTGGGGCCAACGTCCTGACTTTC
>TRBV5-6|TRBJ1-1|NA|NA
CASSLLDMQGNTEAFF
TGTGCCAGCAGCTTACTCGACATGCAGGGTAACACTGAAGCTTTCTTT
>TRBV7-3|TRBJ1-1|TRBD1|few
CASSFQGRGMNTEAFF
TGTGCCAGCAGCTTCCAAGGCAGGGGGATGAACACTGAAGCTTTCTTT
>TRBV20-1|TRBJ1-1|NA|NA
CSARSGTGGNTEAFF
TGCAGTGCTAGGTCGGGTACCGGGGGGAACACTGAAGCTTTCTTT
>TRBV7-2|TRBJ2-7|TRBD1|few
CASSFRTGTGDYEQYF
TGTGCCAGCAGCTTCCGAACCGGGACAGGGGACTACGAGCAGTACTTC
>TRBV19|TRBJ1-1|NA|NA
CASTLRLQGWSTEAFF
TGTGCCAGTACCCTCCGCCTCCAGGGGTGGAGCACTGAAGCTTTCTTT
>TRBV4-3|TRBJ2-3|NA|many
CASSQEGGRGTDTQYF
TGCGCCAGCAGCCAAGAAGGGGGGCGGGGCACAGATACGCAGTATTTT
>TRBV11-2|TRBJ2-5|NA|NA
CASSLEYGGPHGKTQYF
TGTGCCAGCAGCTTAGAATATGGGGGTCCTCATGGGAAGACCCAGTACTTC
>TRBV14|TRBJ2-7|NA|many
CASSQRRDGPYEQYF
TGTGCCAGCAGCCAACGCCGGGACGGTCCCTACGAGCAGTACTTC
>TRBV6-5|TRBJ2-5|NA|NA
CASSYSTRAGETQYF
TGTGCCAGCAGTTACTCGACCAGGGCGGGAGAGACCCAGTACTTC
>TRBV7-6|TRBJ1-4|NA|NA
CASSSQVWATNEKLFF
TGTGCCAGCAGCTCTCAGGTGTGGGCAACTAATGAAAAACTGTTTTTT
>TRBV7-9|TRBJ2-6|NA|few
CASSLISGQSSGANVLTF
TGTGCCAGCAGCTTGATATCAGGACAGTCCTCTGGGGCCAACGTCCTGACTTTC
>TRBV29-1|TRBJ2-1|TRBD2|few
CSVKGTSGIKIYNEQFF
TGCAGCGTCAAAGGGACTAGCGGGATAAAGATTTACAATGAGCAGTTCTTC
>TRBV29-1|TRBJ2-3|NA|few
CSVEVGTDTQYF
TGCAGCGTTGAAGTGGGCACAGATACGCAGTATTTT
>TRBV7-2|TRBJ2-1|NA|NA
CASSLLAQGNEQFF
TGTGCCAGCAGCTTATTGGCGCAGGGCAATGAGCAGTTCTTC
>TRBV9|TRBJ1-1|NA|NA
CASSARGGNTEAFF
TGTGCCAGCAGCGCCCGGGGAGGGAACACTGAAGCTTTCTTT
>TRBV5-1|TRBJ1-2|NA|once
CASSLESGTYGYTF
TGCGCCAGCAGCTTGGAATCAGGGACCTATGGCTACACCTTC
>TRBV18|TRBJ2-7|NA|few
CASSPPGFLGQYF
TGTGCCAGCTCACCACCGGGGTTTCTAGGGCAGTACTTC
>TRBV6-1|TRBJ1-1|NA|few
CASSERDGMNTEAFF
TGTGCCAGCAGTGAAAGGGACGGGATGAACACTGAAGCTTTCTTT
>TRBV27|TRBJ1-5|NA|few
CASSLQGGSNQPQHF
TGTGCCAGCAGTTTACAGGGTGGATCGAATCAGCCCCAGCATTTT
>TRBV21-1|TRBJ2-7|NA|few
CASCRDPVEQYF
TGTGCCAGCTGCCGGGACCCTGTCGAGCAGTACTTC
>TRBV2|TRBJ2-1|TRBD2|NA
CASSVLAGWGFF
TGTGCCAGCAGTGTACTAGCGGGATGGGGGTTCTTC
>TRBV15|TRBJ1-1|NA|few
CATSGIRANTEAFF
TGTGCCACCAGCGGGATCAGGGCAAACACTGAAGCTTTCTTT
>TRBV6-5|TRBJ2-1|NA|few
CASSYSALAGWGEQFF
TGTGCCAGCAGTTACTCAGCCCTGGCAGGGTGGGGTGAGCAGTTCTTC
>TRBV27|TRBJ2-2|NA|NA
CASTPGRPTGELFF
TGTGCCAGCACCCCGGGACGGCCCACCGGGGAGCTGTTTTTT
>TRBV5-1|TRBJ2-7|TRBD1|NA
CASSTDRGVYEQYF
TGCGCCAGCAGCACGGACAGGGGCGTCTACGAGCAGTACTTC